This T cell receptor (beta chain) was observed in a study of control samples from healthy donors and cancer patients. TCRdb's copy holds only in-frame clones and misses some; the assay was immunoSEQ multiplex PCR. The table has 65,000 to 95,000 clones, roughly 86% seen once; the top ten hold 20%. The V and J ends lost 1 base and 4 bases respectively, with 11 bases between them. Germline V gives CDR1 MNHEY, CDR2 SMNVEV (reference sequence). CDR3 size: 15 residues. The chain uses TRBV27 and TRBJ1-5, with D possibly being TRBD1 (5 bases). The TCR comes from a man in his fifties or sixties in good health. Sample: blood. The CDR3: CASSLWAGENQPQHF. In DNA, the CDR3 is TGTGCCAGCAGTTTATGGGCGGGGGAAAATCAGCCCCAGCATTTT.